Each of the 24 T cell receptor beta chains below was sequenced from the same sample in a study of vaccination effects on CD4 cells after COVID-19 (dated by TCRdb to between 2021 and 2023). Antigens for these TCRs are unknown. The library relied on the immunoSEQ multiplex PCR assay. What TCRdb holds here is the immuneACCESS table cut down to in-frame rearrangements. Part of the clones is not present; checked against another copy, under half of the missing clones reflect an unresolved V gene, and the others are unexplained. The sample has 28,000 or so clones on record, roughly 80% of them singletons. The biggest ten clones account for over 1.1% of the sample. In the ViraFEST assay, PBMC were stimulated with viral peptide pools, and TCR sequencing was then used to find antigen-specific CD4+ T cell clonotypes based on their expansion. After around 10 days of culture, CD4+ T cells were isolated with the EasySep CD4+ T cell isolation kit. Two doses of either the BNT162b2 or the mRNA-1273 mRNA SARS-CoV-2 vaccine were administered to participants.

The sequencing used CD4+ T cells from PBMCs cultured with HCoV-NL63 spike peptides, collected after COVID-19 vaccination. The cell subset or site tag for this specimen amounts to: HCoV-NL63 spike overlapping peptide pool stimulation. These receptors were obtained from a human donor who received a COVID-19 vaccine. Some clones in this sample may be carry-over from other donors' samples.

This clone has a single count. This chain joins TRBV29-1 and TRBJ2-1, with D perhaps being TRBD1 or TRBD2 (5 bases each). This CDR3 comprises 15 residues. Germline values: CDR1 SQVTM, CDR2 ANQGSEA. Between the trimmed V and J ends, which lost 1 base and 4 bases, there was a span of 14 bases. CDR3 DNA: TGCAGCGTTGAAGGGGTGGGGGATTCTTACAATGAGCAGTTCTTC. Residues: CSVEGVGDSYNEQFF.

This clone was detected only once. The chain combines TRBV7-2 with TRBJ2-4; a weak D match, TRBD2 (6 bases). The germline gives CDR1 SGHTA, CDR2 FQGNSA. The CDR3 loop spans 14 amino acids. Between the trimmed V and J ends, which lost 1 base and 7 bases, there was a span of 11 bases. The CDR3 loop is CASSLGAGTNIQYF. The CDR3 bases are TGTGCCAGCAGCTTAGGGGCAGGGACTAACATTCAGTACTTC.

This clone has only one observation. The genes are TRBV2 and TRBJ2-5; 7 bases agree with TRBD1. The CDR3 length is 13 residues. CDR1 and CDR2 from the germline V gene are SNHLY and FYNNEI. With V trimmed by 8 bases and J by 5 bases, 8 bases remained unmatched. CDR3 bases: TGTGCCAGCTCAAAACAGGGGCCCGAGACCCAGTACTTC. It yields the protein CASSKQGPETQYF.

The CDR3 DNA reads as TGTGCCAGCTCACTTACCACAGGGTTTGCAGATACGCAGTATTTT. Translation gives CASSLTTGFADTQYF. The chain joins TRBV18 to TRBJ2-3; maybe TRBD1 (6 bases). This CDR3 is built from 15 residues. The germline CDR1 and CDR2 sequences are KGHSH and LQKENI. V shed 4 bases and J shed 4 bases, with 15 bases lying between them.

The rearrangement links TRBV19 to TRBJ1-5; no clear D gene. Per germline, CDR1 LNHDA and CDR2 SQIVND (reference sequence). This CDR3 has 16 residues. Deletions cut 6 bases from V and 4 bases from J, with 19 bases between. CDR3 in DNA: TGTGCCAGTAGCGGAGGTTTGGTAGGAGGGAATCAGCCCCAGCATTTT. It codes for CASSGGLVGGNQPQHF.

The V gene is TRBV5-1, the J gene TRBJ1-5; TRBD1 matches 8 bases. This CDR3 contains 15 residues. After removal of 1 base from V and 1 base from J, the junction contained 1 base not matched to a gene. Germline V gives CDR1 SGHRS, CDR2 YFSETQ. The CDR3 sequence: CASSLTGGSNQPQHF. The CDR3 bases are TGCGCCAGCAGCTTGACAGGGGGAAGCAATCAGCCCCAGCATTTT.

This chain uses TRBV28 with TRBJ2-3; TRBD1 agrees at 11 bases. V gave up 11 bases and J gave up 7 bases; unmatched junction bases: 11. The CDR3 is made up of 14 amino acids. CDR1 MDHEN and CDR2 SYDVKM come from the germline V gene. The CDR3 sequence: CACQDRGQLNTQYF. Written as DNA, the CDR3 is TGTGCCTGCCAGGACAGGGGGCAACTCAATACGCAGTATTTT.

The rearrangement joins TRBV24-1 to TRBJ2-3; D is unresolved. Germline CDR1 is KGHDR and CDR2 is SFDVKD. V was clipped by 5 bases and J by 10 bases, with 15 bases between them. The CDR3 length is 13 residues. DNA for the CDR3: TGTGCCACCAGTGGGTCGGGCCATAGGGCGCAGTATTTT. Its translation is CATSGSGHRAQYF.

The chain employs TRBV28 and TRBJ2-7; 10 positions match TRBD1. Germline V gene data show CDR1 as MDHEN and CDR2 as SYDVKM. Unmatched junction bases numbered 8, after V lost 6 bases and J lost 0 bases. This CDR3 spans 16 amino acids. CDR3 amino acids: CASRSVGQGVSYEQYF. DNA of the CDR3: TGTGCCAGCAGGTCGGTAGGACAGGGGGTCTCCTACGAGCAGTACTTC.

V gene TRBV5-1 combines with J gene TRBJ1-2, with D possibly TRBD1 on 5 matching bases. The V end was cut by 4 bases, the J end by 4 bases, with 20 bases between. CDR1 is SGHRS and CDR2 is YFSETQ in the germline V gene. The CDR3 sequence is 16 residues long. The CDR3 spells CASSPGAVGGGYGYTF. The CDR3 coding sequence is TGCGCCAGCAGCCCCGGGGCAGTCGGGGGGGGCTATGGCTACACCTTC.

The J gene is TRBJ1-1, the V gene TRBV5-4; TRBD1 aligns across 11 bases. This CDR3 region has 16 residues. From germline, CDR1 is SGHNT and CDR2 YYREEE (reference sequence). The ends lost 4 bases at V and 0 bases at J; junction bases unmatched: 5. CDR3 DNA sequence: TGTGCCAGCAGCCCGGACAGGGGGCTGGTGAACACTGAAGCTTTCTTT. It codes for CASSPDRGLVNTEAFF. Looking up the rest from reference TRBV5-4 and TRBJ1-1 gives the full variable domain: ETGVTQSPTHLIKTRGQQVTLRCSSQSGHNTVSWYQQALGQGPQFIFQYYREEENGRGNFPPRFSGLQFPNYSSELNVNALELDDSALYLCASSPDRGLVNTEAFFGQGTRLTVV.

This clone came up a few times. The chain links TRBV29-1 to TRBJ2-2, with D maybe TRBD1 (5 bases). CDR1 is SQVTM and CDR2 is ANQGSEA in the germline V gene. V dropped 4 bases and J dropped 3 bases, with 12 bases sitting between them. This CDR3 region has 14 residues. The chain's CDR3 is CSVGQGMDTGELFF. CDR3 DNA sequence: TGCAGCGTTGGGCAGGGAATGGACACCGGGGAGCTGTTTTTT.

The rearrangement joins TRBV13 to TRBJ2-5, with D hard to call. The CDR3 has 16 amino acids. CDR1 and CDR2 (germline): PRHDT, FYEKMQ (reference sequence). V was trimmed by 5 bases and J by 1 base, leaving 17 bases between them. CDR3 DNA sequence: TGTGCCAGCAGCGTCGGCTATGGGTACGGCCAAGAGACCCAGTACTTC. Amino acid sequence: CASSVGYGYGQETQYF.

This sequence joins TRBV5-1 and TRBJ2-3, with D perhaps matching TRBD2 (6 bases). This CDR3 has 15 residues. CDR1 is SGHRS and CDR2 is YFSETQ in the germline V gene. Trimming pared 4 bases from V and 2 bases from J, leaving 14 bases between. The CDR3: CASSPGLNPTDTQYF. In nucleotides, the CDR3 is TGCGCCAGCAGCCCGGGACTCAACCCCACAGATACGCAGTATTTT.

V usage is TRBV7-2 and J usage is TRBJ1-2; D unclear. This CDR3 contains 15 residues. V lost 0 bases to trimming and J lost 4 bases, with 12 bases between them. CDR1 is SGHTA, CDR2 FQGNSA, per germline. This CDR3 is CASSLAAPPGYGYTF. In DNA, the CDR3 is TGTGCCAGCAGCTTAGCGGCGCCCCCTGGCTATGGCTACACCTTC.

This clone was detected once. The V gene is TRBV7-8, the J gene TRBJ2-3; 8 positions agree with TRBD2. This CDR3 comprises 16 residues. The junction had 2 bases not matched to a gene; V was cut back by 0 bases and J by 0 bases. CDR1 and CDR2 from the germline V gene are SGHVS and FQNEAQ. The CDR3 protein is CASSLASGTSTDTQYF. The CDR3, as DNA: TGTGCCAGCAGCTTAGCTAGCGGGACTAGCACAGATACGCAGTATTTT. Filled out from reference TRBV7-8 and TRBJ2-3, the complete variable domain reads GAGVSQSPRYKVAKRGQDVALRCDPISGHVSLFWYQQALGQGPEFLTYFQNEAQLDKSGLPSDRFFAERPEGSVSTLKIQRTQQEDSAVYLCASSLASGTSTDTQYFGPGTRLTVL.

The chain couples TRBV5-1 to TRBJ1-4; D not certain. The V and J ends lost 3 bases and 4 bases respectively, with 10 bases between them. Looked up from germline, CDR1 is SGHRS and CDR2 is YFSETQ. This CDR3 has 14 residues. CDR3 coding DNA: TGCGCCAGCAGCTCCGGACTGGTTAATGAAAAACTGTTTTTT. This encodes CASSSGLVNEKLFF.

The chain links TRBV6-1 to TRBJ1-5; D is unresolved. Trimming took 3 bases from V and 4 from J, leaving 7 bases between them. The CDR3 length is 13 residues. Germline loops: CDR1 MNHNS, CDR2 SASEGT. In nucleotides, the CDR3 is TGTGCCAGCAGTGAGTTCAGGAATCAGCCCCAGCATTTT. Protein sequence: CASSEFRNQPQHF.

The chain links TRBV5-6 to TRBJ1-1; TRBD1 matches 9 bases. The V gene end was trimmed by 0 bases and the J gene end by 2 bases; junction bases not matched to a gene: 2. Germline V CDR1 and CDR2: SGHDT, YYEEEE. This CDR3 is 15 amino acids long. The CDR3 coding sequence is TGTGCCAGCAGCTTGGGGGGACAGGGTAACACTGAAGCTTTCTTT. It codes for CASSLGGQGNTEAFF.

The CDR3 reads CAWTPGQPWGNEQFF. The CDR3 nucleotides are TGTGCCTGGACACCGGGACAGCCCTGGGGGAATGAGCAGTTCTTC. The chain links TRBV30 to TRBJ2-1, with 7 bases aligning to TRBD1. Looked up from germline, CDR1 is GTSNPN and CDR2 is SVGIG (reference sequence). V gave up 4 bases and J gave up 7 bases; unmatched junction bases: 13. CDR3 length equals 15 residues.

As to this clone: One end of the junction does not line up with germline, which may come from a read error. The genes are TRBV14 and TRBJ2-3; D is undetermined. CDR1 is SGHDN and CDR2 is FVKESK in the germline V gene. CDR3 length: 13 amino acids. This CDR3 is CASSLDRTDTQYF. The DNA of the CDR3 is TGTGCCAGCAGCCTCGACCGCACCGATACGCAGTATTTT.

This chain links TRBV6-1 with TRBJ1-6; D ambiguous. Trimming stripped 2 bases from V and 7 bases from J, with 12 bases between. Germline CDR1 reads MNHNS; CDR2 reads SASEGT. The CDR3 extends over 15 amino acids. This CDR3 is CASSERAPSNSPLHF. For the CDR3, the DNA is TGTGCCAGCAGTGAAAGGGCCCCTTCAAATTCACCCCTCCACTTT.

The chain joins TRBV18 to TRBJ2-4, with D perhaps being TRBD1 or TRBD2 (6 bases each). Trimming cost V 3 bases and J 8 bases, with 17 bases left between them. Germline CDR1 and CDR2: KGHSH and LQKENI. The CDR3 is made up of 15 amino acids. The CDR3 sequence: CASSPQTGGEDIQYF. DNA for the CDR3: TGTGCCAGCTCACCCCAGACAGGTGGGGAGGACATTCAGTACTTC.

This clone was found a few times. This rearrangement joins TRBV5-4 to TRBJ2-5, with 12 bases aligning to TRBD1. V trimming: 2 bases; J trimming: 5 bases; junction bases outside the gene matches: 10. The CDR3 length is 17 residues. Germline CDR1 SGHNT, CDR2 YYREEE (reference sequence). The CDR3 DNA reads TGTGCCAGCAGCTTCCCGGGACAGGGGGCTAAATGGGAGACCCAGTACTTC. Amino acid sequence: CASSFPGQGAKWETQYF.